The 11 T cell receptor beta chains below come from one sample, sequenced in a study of regulatory T cells in long-lasting Graves disease. Described time point: newly diagnosed GD, antithyroid drugs for less than 3 months. Following extraction of RNA from PBMCs, that RNA was used to make the TCR library. According to the study, TCR beta libraries were built with iRepertoire HTBI primers and CDR3-region Arm-PCR. TCRdb reprocessed the multiplex PCR reads with MiXCR, giving one entry per CDR3 protein. Of about 220,000 distinct CDR3 sequences in the sample, approximately 19% were seen once. This sample was shared with a second study, whose subject was T cells in Graves' hyperthyroidism and ophthalmopathy.

The sequences come from peripheral blood mononuclear cells (PBMCs), collected at new diagnosis, from a patient treated with antithyroid drugs. The origin of the receptors is a woman aged 30 to 39 with Graves disease.

This clonotype was seen more than once but under ten times. V usage is TRBV12-3 or TRBV12-4 and J usage is TRBJ2-1; D uncertain. Between the trimmed V and J ends, which lost 3 bases and 7 bases, there was a span of 7 bases. This CDR3 region has 12 residues. This chain's CDR3 is CASSFDQNEQFF. CDR3 in DNA: TGTGCCAGCAGTTTTGATCAGAATGAGCAGTTCTTC.

In its sample, this clonotype was seen a few times. This chain connects TRBV7-9 to TRBJ2-7, with D perhaps matching TRBD1 (5 bases). Trimming stripped 1 base from V and 3 bases from J, with 7 bases between. CDR3 length equals 13 residues. Germline V gives CDR1 SEHNR, CDR2 FQNEAQ (reference sequence). The CDR3 nucleotides are TGTGCCAGCAGCTTAGTAGGGGTCTACGAGCAGTACTTC. Translating it yields CASSLVGVYEQYF.

The chain links TRBV18 to TRBJ1-5, with 8 bases fitting TRBD1. V shed 4 bases and J 9 bases; nucleotides not matched to a gene: 14. The germline V gene has CDR1 KGHSH and CDR2 LQKENI. CDR3 size: 16 residues. The CDR3 here is CASSLYGQGDVWPQHF. CDR3 DNA sequence: TGTGCCAGCTCACTCTATGGACAGGGAGACGTTTGGCCCCAGCATTTT.

This clonotype was seen at least ten times. J is TRBJ1-6 and V is TRBV6-1; 7 bases are shared with TRBD1. This CDR3 contains 15 residues. Trimming removed 5 bases from V and 9 bases from J; junction bases left unmatched: 10. The V gene's germline CDR1 is MNHNS and CDR2 SASEGT. The CDR3 here is CASSSNRGEASPLHF. CDR3 bases: TGTGCCAGCAGTAGTAACAGGGGAGAGGCTTCACCCCTCCACTTT.

This clonotype occurred many times. The CDR3 sequence: CASSVGDEQFF. CDR3 DNA sequence: TGTGCCAGCAGCGTAGGTGATGAGCAGTTCTTC. J is TRBJ2-1 and V is TRBV9, with D unclear. This CDR3 region has 11 residues. V lost 0 bases to trimming and J lost 8 bases, with 3 bases between them. Germline CDR1 SGDLS, CDR2 YYNGEE.

Comments on this clonotype: This sequence is one base from a far larger clone and is likely a read error. The CDR3 nucleotides are TGTGCCAGCATCCCCTCCGCGACGGCGAACTATGGCTACACCTTC. Its protein product is CASIPSATANYGYTF. V and J are TRBV2 and TRBJ1-2; D not resolved. Trimming removed 7 bases at V and 2 bases at J, with 17 bases between. The CDR3 runs to 15 residues. Germline assignment: CDR1 SNHLY and CDR2 FYNNEI.

The chain is built from TRBV19 and TRBJ2-7, with 10 bases that match TRBD2. Germline-derived CDR1 and CDR2 are LNHDA and SQIVND (reference sequence). The J segment lost 2 bases and the V segment lost 5 bases, leaving 3 bases of the junction unmatched. This CDR3 spans 14 amino acids. The CDR3 bases are TGTGCCAGTAGTGAGCTAGCGGGAGCCTACGAGCAGTACTTC. It translates to CASSELAGAYEQYF.

This chain uses TRBV13 with TRBJ1-3; 10 nucleotides match TRBD1. Trimming removed 1 base from V and 1 base from J; junction bases left unmatched: 10. CDR1 PRHDT and CDR2 FYEKMQ come from the germline V gene (reference sequence). The CDR3 length is 19 residues. The CDR3 nucleotides are TGTGCCAGCAGCTTAGTCTTGGGGACAGGGGCTAATTCTGGAAACACCATATATTTT. This translates into CASSLVLGTGANSGNTIYF. The full variable domain, with the rest looked up from reference TRBV13 and TRBJ1-3, is AAGVIQSPRHLIKEKRETATLKCYPIPRHDTVYWYQQGPGQDPQFLISFYEKMQSDKGSIPDRFSAQQFSDYHSELNMSSLELGDSALYFCASSLVLGTGANSGNTIYFGEGSWLTVV.

This clonotype was recorded many times. The chain combines TRBV29-1 with TRBJ1-3; the D gene is possibly TRBD1 (6 bases). Trimming cost V 4 bases and J 0 bases, with 10 bases left between them. Germline CDR1 and CDR2: SQVTM and ANQGSEA. This CDR3 has 14 amino acids. The CDR3 sequence is CSVARGNSGNTIYF. DNA for the CDR3: TGCAGCGTTGCCAGGGGAAACTCTGGAAACACCATATATTTT.

The sample holds many counts of this clonotype. V is TRBV12-3 or TRBV12-4 and J is TRBJ1-2; 7 bases match TRBD1. This CDR3 has 13 amino acids. Trimming cost V 3 bases and J 4 bases; bases outside gene matches: 2. CDR3 loop: CASSFDRAYGYTF. Here the CDR3 DNA reads TGTGCCAGCAGTTTCGACAGGGCCTATGGCTACACCTTC.

This clonotype occurred a few times. This chain uses TRBV7-6 with TRBJ2-2; 10 positions match TRBD2. The CDR3 has 16 amino acids. With 1 base clipped from V and 7 bases from J, the junction kept 6 bases outside the gene matches. The V gene's germline CDR1 is SGHVS and CDR2 FNYEAQ. CDR3 sequence reads: CASSLGEAGGLGELFF. The DNA of the CDR3 is TGTGCCAGCAGCTTAGGCGAAGCGGGAGGGCTCGGGGAGCTGTTTTTT.